A selection of T cell receptor beta chains follows, all from one sample in a study of blood T cell repertoires in COVID-19. Data came from immunoSEQ multiplex PCR; TCRdb stores just in-frame clones and leaves some out. The sample contains roughly 130,000 clones, around nine tenths of which appear only once. Sequencing was done on a sample of peripheral blood. The receptors stem from a man aged 60-69 years with active or convalescent COVID-19. Each CDR3 is given with its conserved first and last residue. The order of the fields is clone size, D gene, V gene, J gene, CDR3 protein, CDR3 DNA. D genes are given only for firm matches. Size tells how often a clone was seen (once, few, many) or the class of an expanded clone, and some rows leave it out.

abundance: NA
d_gene: TRBD2
v_gene: TRBV28
j_gene: TRBJ2-1
CDR3aa: CASSSGTSVNEQFF
CDR3nt: TGTGCCAGCAGTTCCGGGACTAGCGTAAATGAGCAGTTCTTC

abundance: NA
d_gene: TRBD1
v_gene: TRBV28
j_gene: TRBJ1-5
CDR3aa: CASSTGTGGVWNQPQHF
CDR3nt: TGTGCCAGCAGTACCGGGACAGGTGGGGTTTGGAATCAGCCCCAGCATTTT

abundance: once
d_gene: NA
v_gene: TRBV7-9
j_gene: TRBJ2-1
CDR3aa: CASTPPSSYNEQFF
CDR3nt: TGTGCCAGCACCCCACCGAGCTCCTACAATGAGCAGTTCTTC

abundance: NA
d_gene: TRBD2
v_gene: TRBV5-4
j_gene: TRBJ2-7
CDR3aa: CASSEGGPRGYEQYF
CDR3nt: TGTGCCAGCAGCGAGGGAGGGCCGCGGGGATACGAGCAGTACTTC

abundance: NA
d_gene: NA
v_gene: TRBV6-5
j_gene: TRBJ1-1
CDR3aa: CASSYSGTQQNTEAFF
CDR3nt: TGTGCCAGCAGTTACTCAGGGACACAGCAGAACACTGAAGCTTTCTTT

abundance: NA
d_gene: NA
v_gene: TRBV18
j_gene: TRBJ2-7
CDR3aa: CASSRGTTGPYEQYF
CDR3nt: TGTGCCAGCTCACGAGGTACTACAGGGCCCTACGAGCAGTACTTC

abundance: NA
d_gene: TRBD1
v_gene: TRBV3-1/TRBV3-2
j_gene: TRBJ2-1
CDR3aa: CASTRTGGSEQFF
CDR3nt: TGTGCCAGCACGAGGACAGGGGGCAGTGAGCAGTTCTTC

abundance: NA
d_gene: TRBD1
v_gene: TRBV25-1
j_gene: TRBJ1-1
CDR3aa: CASSDPGQGLFF
CDR3nt: TGTGCCAGCAGCGATCCGGGACAGGGGTTATTCTTT

abundance: NA
d_gene: NA
v_gene: TRBV18
j_gene: TRBJ1-5
CDR3aa: CASSRGLGEPQHF
CDR3nt: TGTGCCAGCTCACGGGGGCTCGGGGAGCCCCAGCATTTT

abundance: NA
d_gene: NA
v_gene: TRBV28
j_gene: TRBJ1-1
CDR3aa: CASSPHPRQGNTEAFF
CDR3nt: TGTGCCAGCAGTCCGCACCCGCGGCAGGGGAACACTGAAGCTTTCTTT

abundance: NA
d_gene: NA
v_gene: TRBV19
j_gene: TRBJ1-3
CDR3aa: CASSASGNSGNTIYF
CDR3nt: TGTGCCAGTAGTGCATCAGGGAACTCTGGAAACACCATATATTTT

abundance: NA
d_gene: NA
v_gene: TRBV11-2
j_gene: TRBJ2-7
CDR3aa: CASSLSSGVSYEQYF
CDR3nt: TGTGCCAGCAGCTTGTCCAGCGGAGTATCCTACGAGCAGTACTTC

abundance: NA
d_gene: NA
v_gene: TRBV30
j_gene: TRBJ1-4
CDR3aa: CAWSSRRIATNEKLFF
CDR3nt: TGTGCCTGGAGTTCTCGCAGGATAGCAACTAATGAAAAACTGTTTTTT

abundance: NA
d_gene: NA
v_gene: TRBV2
j_gene: TRBJ2-1
CDR3aa: CASSEYGGGYNEQFF
CDR3nt: TGTGCCAGCAGTGAGTATGGGGGAGGCTACAATGAGCAGTTCTTC

abundance: NA
d_gene: NA
v_gene: TRBV11-3
j_gene: TRBJ2-1
CDR3aa: CASSPPGYNEQFF
CDR3nt: TGTGCCAGCAGCCCCCCCGGGTACAATGAGCAGTTCTTC

abundance: NA
d_gene: TRBD2
v_gene: TRBV7-2
j_gene: TRBJ2-4
CDR3aa: CASSLRPSGSPVAKNIQYF
CDR3nt: TGTGCCAGCAGCTTACGTCCTAGCGGGAGCCCAGTGGCCAAAAACATTCAGTACTTC

abundance: NA
d_gene: TRBD1
v_gene: TRBV6-2/TRBV6-3
j_gene: TRBJ1-2
CDR3aa: CASRYGTVYGYTF
CDR3nt: TGTGCCAGCAGGTACGGGACAGTCTATGGCTACACCTTC

abundance: NA
d_gene: TRBD1
v_gene: TRBV28
j_gene: TRBJ2-3
CDR3aa: CASEGQGAADTQYF
CDR3nt: TGTGCCAGCGAAGGGCAGGGGGCAGCAGATACGCAGTATTTT

abundance: once
d_gene: NA
v_gene: TRBV6-5
j_gene: TRBJ2-1
CDR3aa: CASSLTLDNEQFF
CDR3nt: TGTGCCAGCAGCCTGACATTGGACAATGAGCAGTTCTTC

abundance: NA
d_gene: TRBD1
v_gene: TRBV28
j_gene: TRBJ2-2
CDR3aa: CASRAGGSTGELFF
CDR3nt: TGTGCCAGCAGGGCAGGGGGCTCGACCGGGGAGCTGTTTTTT

abundance: NA
d_gene: TRBD1
v_gene: TRBV24-1
j_gene: TRBJ2-5
CDR3aa: CATSDPEDRQGETQYF
CDR3nt: TGTGCCACCAGTGACCCCGAGGACAGGCAAGGGGAGACCCAGTACTTC

abundance: NA
d_gene: TRBD2
v_gene: TRBV5-4
j_gene: TRBJ2-7
CDR3aa: CASSLPTSGTHAEQYF
CDR3nt: TGTGCCAGCAGTCTGCCGACTAGCGGGACGCATGCCGAGCAGTACTTC

abundance: NA
d_gene: NA
v_gene: TRBV5-5
j_gene: TRBJ2-2
CDR3aa: CASSFVQAGTGELFF
CDR3nt: TGTGCCAGCAGCTTTGTTCAGGCAGGCACCGGGGAGCTGTTTTTT

abundance: once
d_gene: TRBD2
v_gene: TRBV5-1
j_gene: TRBJ2-3
CDR3aa: CASRLLAGNARTDTQYF
CDR3nt: TGCGCCAGCAGACTGTTAGCGGGCAACGCCCGCACAGATACGCAGTATTTT

abundance: NA
d_gene: NA
v_gene: TRBV29-1
j_gene: TRBJ2-1
CDR3aa: CSVEPRGEGLVRSYNEQFF
CDR3nt: TGCAGCGTTGAACCTCGAGGTGAGGGTCTGGTTAGGTCCTACAATGAGCAGTTCTTC

abundance: NA
d_gene: NA
v_gene: TRBV19
j_gene: TRBJ2-7
CDR3aa: CASSSRLQGDEQYF
CDR3nt: TGTGCCAGTAGCAGCCGATTACAGGGAGACGAGCAGTACTTC

abundance: NA
d_gene: TRBD1
v_gene: TRBV19
j_gene: TRBJ1-4
CDR3aa: CATRDRGSSNEKLFF
CDR3nt: TGTGCCACCCGGGACAGGGGCTCCAGTAATGAAAAACTGTTTTTT

abundance: NA
d_gene: TRBD2
v_gene: TRBV11-1
j_gene: TRBJ2-5
CDR3aa: CASSPLAGGGTQYF
CDR3nt: TGTGCCAGCAGCCCTCTAGCGGGAGGAGGGACCCAGTACTTC

abundance: NA
d_gene: TRBD2
v_gene: TRBV24-1
j_gene: TRBJ2-3
CDR3aa: CATSDQTSGRKDTQYF
CDR3nt: TGTGCCACCAGTGATCAGACTAGCGGGAGGAAAGATACGCAGTATTTT

abundance: NA
d_gene: TRBD2
v_gene: TRBV19
j_gene: TRBJ2-1
CDR3aa: CASTWTSGFYNEQFF
CDR3nt: TGTGCCAGTACCTGGACTAGCGGGTTTTACAATGAGCAGTTCTTC

abundance: NA
d_gene: NA
v_gene: TRBV1
j_gene: TRBJ2-1
CDR3aa: CTSSHPDSSSYNEQFF
CDR3nt: TGCACCAGCAGCCACCCTGACAGTAGCTCCTACAATGAGCAGTTCTTC

abundance: NA
d_gene: NA
v_gene: TRBV19
j_gene: TRBJ1-3
CDR3aa: CASSVIQGTGNTIYF
CDR3nt: TGTGCCAGTAGTGTCATCCAGGGAACTGGAAACACCATATATTTT

abundance: once
d_gene: NA
v_gene: TRBV7-3
j_gene: TRBJ2-1
CDR3aa: CASSLLRSSYNEQFF
CDR3nt: TGTGCCAGCAGCTTATTGCGGAGCTCCTACAATGAGCAGTTCTTC

abundance: NA
d_gene: NA
v_gene: TRBV7-2
j_gene: TRBJ2-7
CDR3aa: CASSLFRFGRDSYEQYF
CDR3nt: TGTGCCAGCAGCTTATTTAGGTTTGGCAGGGACTCCTACGAGCAGTACTTC

abundance: NA
d_gene: NA
v_gene: TRBV18
j_gene: TRBJ2-1
CDR3aa: CASSPPSHLYNEQFF
CDR3nt: TGTGCCAGCTCACCACCTAGTCATCTCTACAATGAGCAGTTCTTC

abundance: NA
d_gene: TRBD1
v_gene: TRBV27
j_gene: TRBJ1-5
CDR3aa: CASSTGQGANQPQHF
CDR3nt: TGTGCCAGCAGTACAGGACAGGGGGCGAATCAGCCCCAGCATTTT

abundance: NA
d_gene: NA
v_gene: TRBV9
j_gene: TRBJ1-4
CDR3aa: CASSVDSGGREKLFF
CDR3nt: TGTGCCAGCAGCGTAGATTCGGGGGGACGAGAAAAACTGTTTTTT

abundance: NA
d_gene: TRBD1
v_gene: TRBV19
j_gene: TRBJ2-4
CDR3aa: CASKRGQDENIQYF
CDR3nt: TGTGCCAGTAAGAGGGGACAGGATGAAAACATTCAGTACTTC

abundance: NA
d_gene: TRBD1
v_gene: TRBV19
j_gene: TRBJ1-5
CDR3aa: CASSPTGTEQPQHF
CDR3nt: TGTGCCAGTAGCCCGACAGGGACCGAGCAGCCCCAGCATTTT

abundance: NA
d_gene: NA
v_gene: TRBV28
j_gene: TRBJ1-5
CDR3aa: CASSVRVFSPPGVGNQPQHF
CDR3nt: TGTGCCAGCAGTGTCAGGGTGTTTAGCCCCCCGGGGGTGGGCAATCAGCCCCAGCATTTT

abundance: NA
d_gene: TRBD1
v_gene: TRBV27
j_gene: TRBJ2-5
CDR3aa: CASSPGQGKEETQYF
CDR3nt: TGTGCCAGCAGTCCGGGACAGGGAAAGGAGGAGACCCAGTACTTC

abundance: NA
d_gene: TRBD1
v_gene: TRBV28
j_gene: TRBJ1-3
CDR3aa: CASSLRQGKGGNTIYF
CDR3nt: TGTGCCAGCAGTTTACGACAGGGGAAAGGTGGAAACACCATATATTTT

abundance: NA
d_gene: TRBD2
v_gene: TRBV10-3
j_gene: TRBJ2-3
CDR3aa: CAISLSGMSTDTQYF
CDR3nt: TGTGCCATCAGCCTAAGCGGGATGAGCACAGATACGCAGTATTTT

abundance: NA
d_gene: NA
v_gene: TRBV6-5
j_gene: TRBJ2-1
CDR3aa: CASADYNNEQFF
CDR3nt: TGTGCCAGTGCTGACTACAACAATGAGCAGTTCTTC

abundance: NA
d_gene: TRBD2
v_gene: TRBV7-2
j_gene: TRBJ2-5
CDR3aa: CASSQSSGKETQYF
CDR3nt: TGTGCCAGCAGCCAGTCTAGCGGGAAAGAGACCCAGTACTTC

abundance: NA
d_gene: TRBD1
v_gene: TRBV28
j_gene: TRBJ2-7
CDR3aa: CASSWDRGVEEQYF
CDR3nt: TGTGCCAGCAGTTGGGACAGGGGGGTCGAGGAGCAGTACTTC

abundance: NA
d_gene: TRBD2
v_gene: TRBV28
j_gene: TRBJ2-1
CDR3aa: CASSRGLAGLSSYNEQFF
CDR3nt: TGTGCCAGCAGTCGAGGACTAGCGGGCCTTAGCTCCTACAATGAGCAGTTCTTC

abundance: NA
d_gene: NA
v_gene: TRBV18
j_gene: TRBJ2-3
CDR3aa: CASSPGARDTQYF
CDR3nt: TGTGCCAGCTCACCAGGGGCGAGGGATACGCAGTATTTT

abundance: NA
d_gene: NA
v_gene: TRBV15
j_gene: TRBJ1-1
CDR3aa: CATSRDAGSNTEAFF
CDR3nt: TGTGCCACCAGCAGAGATGCAGGCTCGAACACTGAAGCTTTCTTT

abundance: NA
d_gene: TRBD1
v_gene: TRBV25-1
j_gene: TRBJ2-2
CDR3aa: CASSTRGTGELFF
CDR3nt: TGTGCCAGCAGTACCAGGGGGACCGGGGAGCTGTTTTTT

abundance: once
d_gene: NA
v_gene: TRBV7-9
j_gene: TRBJ2-7
CDR3aa: CASSFLSGATSYEQYF
CDR3nt: TGTGCCAGCAGCTTTCTTTCAGGGGCCACCTCCTACGAGCAGTACTTC

abundance: NA
d_gene: NA
v_gene: TRBV11-2
j_gene: TRBJ2-3
CDR3aa: CASSLALTDTQYF
CDR3nt: TGTGCCAGCAGCTTAGCCCTCACAGATACGCAGTATTTT